The T cell receptor beta chain under discussion was sequenced for a study of shared clonotypes between healthy human individuals. This CDR3 region has 15 residues. Germline assignment: CDR1 SEHNR and CDR2 FQNEAQ (reference sequence). The ends lost 5 bases at V and 1 base at J; junction bases unmatched: 3. Here immunoSEQ multiplex PCR was the method, and the copy in TCRdb shows in-frame clones only, minus some. The sample carries a few million clones, approximately 92% recorded once. Whole-study findings and limits: Larger estimated richness was generally seen in naive subsets than in memory subsets.

About this clone: Its antigen is undetermined.

Specimen: naive CD4+ T cells sorted from blood. Subset in this sample: CD45RA+ positively selected. The chain uses TRBV7-9 and TRBJ2-2; 8 bases align to TRBD1. This clonotype originated in a man between 18 and 35 years old in good health. The CDR3 region has the DNA TGTGCCAGCAGCCATGGACAGGGGAACACCGGGGAGCTGTTTTTT. It is translated as CASSHGQGNTGELFF.